This T cell receptor beta chain derives from a study of shared clonotypes between healthy human individuals (dated by TCRdb to about 2020). Looking at the study overall: A couple of women and three men aged 18 to 49 years were included in the cohort. For each donor, CD4 naive and CD4 memory were each given three plates, CD8 naive was given two plates, and CD8 memory was given one plate. The study deeply sequenced blood TCR repertoires of about 5 healthy adults to estimate repertoire size and the extent of clonotype sharing between individuals. Libraries were prepared and TCR repertoires were sequenced by different laboratories using diverse techniques, in order to increase sequencing depth and limit assay-specific biases. Leukapheresis yielded between about 0.85 and 9 billion PBMCs per donor. Overall results and qualifications from the work: Based on pairwise subsampling, the degree of clonotype sharing among donors was expected to be affected by sequencing depth. Estimated clonotype richness was generally larger for naive than for memory subsets. Rarefaction of sorted-subset datasets indicated incomplete sequencing despite the large sequencing depth. When a handful of donors were compared, the shared fraction of clonotypes was about 5.4% for naive CD4, over 3% for naive CD8, 2.3% for memory CD4, and 0.4% for memory CD8. Sampling was restricted to blood, and TCR repertoires in tissues likely differ from the TCR repertoires found in blood. Clonotypes shared by all four sorted-subset donors showed higher generation probabilities than non-shared clonotypes. The small number of donors limited the genetic and exposure-history diversity represented.

Using the deep immunoSEQ assay, multiplex PCR amplified TCR CDR3 regions from genomic DNA. For each cell subset, the extracted genomic DNA was distributed evenly across all wells of several immunoSEQ 96-well plates, and each plate served as one replicate. For sorted subsets, about 200 ng genomic DNA, equal to approximately 30,000 T cell genomes, was loaded into each replicate PCR. The purified libraries were quantified using a Qubit 3.0 fluorometer, sized with a Bioanalyzer 2100, and then quantified again using the KAPA Library Quantification kit. Each immunoSEQ 96-well plate was sequenced on its own single-read 150-cycle Illumina NextSeq 550 flow cell. Under the source paper's analysis protocol: The immunoSEQ output contained only junctional sequences without quality scores, so filtering could not match that applied to full-length reads. Sequences were annotated with PyIR, a Python wrapper for IgBLAST v1.9, and V/J genes and CDR3 were assigned using IMGT germline references. Reads with weak V/J assignments (E-value above 1e-6), missing CDR3, stop codons, out-of-frame junctions, or ambiguous translated residues were removed. V3J clonotypes were defined as sequences sharing an identical inferred V gene, J gene, and CDR3 amino acid sequence. Percentage overlap between repertoires was computed as shared unique clonotypes divided by the size of the smaller repertoire. Richness of each repertoire was evaluated using RTK rarefaction, the Chao1 estimator, and Recon v2.1 estimates of unobserved clonotypes. Generation probabilities for all TCRbeta clonotypes obtained by the gDNA method from several donors were computed using OLGA. The table comes from immuneACCESS by way of TCRdb, which keeps in-frame sequences with V and J called. Part of the clones is missing from these tables; in studies checked, under half for an unresolved V gene and the rest for unknown reasons. D and trimming come from the DNA, and the V and J calls and clone size come from that table. A total of about 2.4 million clones appear in this sample, approximately 94% of them only once. Roughly 0.13% of the sample is held by the ten biggest clonotypes.

The sample holds one count of this clone. Its specific antigen is unknown. No much larger clonotype is one base removed from it; base qualities were not supplied. Donors were healthy HIV-negative adults with no recently reported acute infections or vaccinations. Only Caucasian adults living in Nashville, Tennessee, USA were represented among the donors. CD4+ T cells were enriched by magnetic negative selection; naive cells were then positively selected on CD45RA, and the negative fraction formed the memory subset. Blood was obtained by leukapheresis, after which PBMCs were separated by Ficoll-Histopaque density gradient centrifugation and cryopreserved in liquid nitrogen vapor phase. Purity and quantity of every magnetically sorted T cell population were checked by analytical flow cytometry. Genomic DNA was isolated from every sorted fraction and measured by UV absorbance on a Nanodrop 2000c. The sample consisted of naive CD4+ T cells sorted from blood. The sample's cell subset or site label is to be understood as: CD45RA+ positively selected. This TCR was recovered from a young man in good health.

The DNA sequence is as follows: TGCGCCAGCAGCTTAAACGGGGACTTCCCAGAGACCCAGTACTTC. Protein translation: CASSLNGDFPETQYF. The rearranged chain carries TRBV5-1 and TRBJ2-5; tentative D gene TRBD2, with 6 bases matching. For CDR1 and CDR2, the germline V gene lists SGHRS and YFSETQ. V is clipped by 2 bases and J by 4 bases, and the sequence between their germline boundaries is 15 bases long. Measured from the cysteine to the phenylalanine, the CDR3 is 15 residues long. Only CDR3 DNA is held: 45 bases, read in frame from base 1.